The T cell receptor (beta chain) under discussion was sequenced for a study of neurological immune-mediated disorders. The V end was cut by 6 bases, the J end by 2 bases, with 16 bases between. The germline gives CDR1 DFQATT, CDR2 SNEGSKA (reference sequence). This CDR3 is 15 amino acids long. TCRdb fed the 5' RACE reads into MiXCR, producing one record per CDR3 protein. The sample includes 47,000 or so distinct CDR3 sequences, approximately 11% of them seen just once. This clonotype was detected ten times or more. Time point noted: longitudinal time-point 1 (baseline). The receptor's source is a woman in her forties in good health. This chain uses TRBV20-1 with TRBJ2-2, with a possible D match to TRBD2 (5 bases). The sample was PBMCs. The CDR3 region has the DNA TGCAGTGCACAACTCGGGGAGAGTAACACCGGGGAGCTGTTTTTT. It yields the protein CSAQLGESNTGELFF.